What follows are 4 T cell receptor beta chains derived from one specimen sequenced in a study of cytomegalovirus exposure and HLA in healthy donors. PCR used 60 Vbeta primers and 13 Jbeta primers. Here immunoSEQ multiplex PCR was the method, and the copy in TCRdb shows in-frame clones only, minus some. The data contain about 230,000 clones, more than 85% of them singletons. The sample comprised PBMCs. The receptors come from a woman under 30 in good health and CMV-seronegative.

This rearrangement joins TRBV4-2 to TRBJ1-2; 9 bases agree with TRBD1. The CDR3 has 16 residues. With 4 bases clipped from V and 4 bases from J, the junction kept 10 bases outside the gene matches. CDR1 LGHNA and CDR2 YNFKEQ come from the germline V gene. The CDR3 DNA reads TGTGCCAGCAGCCTCACAACAGGGGGCCGAGGCTATGGCTACACCTTC. Its translation is CASSLTTGGRGYGYTF.

This clone was counted a single time. The rearrangement uses TRBV7-2 and TRBJ2-1, with a tentative D call TRBD2 (5 bases). V was shortened by 1 base and J by 16 bases, with 17 bases between the two germline ends. The CDR3 runs to 13 residues. Per germline, CDR1 SGHTA and CDR2 FQGNSA. The CDR3 nucleotides read TGTGCCAGCAGCTTAGAGCCCCGCGGGCTATTATTCTTC. This gives the protein CASSLEPRGLLFF.

This clone showed up just a few times. V and J are TRBV27 and TRBJ1-6; 9 bases are a match to TRBD1. The CDR3 is made up of 14 amino acids. Trimming removed 5 bases from V and 9 bases from J; junction bases left unmatched: 5. CDR1 is MNHEY and CDR2 is SMNVEV in the germline V gene (reference sequence). The CDR3 reads CASSRTGVTSPLHF. CDR3 bases: TGTGCCAGCAGTCGGACAGGGGTTACTTCACCCCTCCACTTT.

J is TRBJ2-1 and V is TRBV7-2; D is undetermined. This CDR3 has 13 amino acids. V was clipped by 4 bases and J by 6 bases, with 10 bases between them. The germline CDR1 and CDR2 sequences are SGHTA and FQGNSA. CDR3 DNA sequence: TGTGCCAGCAGCTACGGTCCCCGCAATGAGCAGTTCTTC. Its translation is CASSYGPRNEQFF.